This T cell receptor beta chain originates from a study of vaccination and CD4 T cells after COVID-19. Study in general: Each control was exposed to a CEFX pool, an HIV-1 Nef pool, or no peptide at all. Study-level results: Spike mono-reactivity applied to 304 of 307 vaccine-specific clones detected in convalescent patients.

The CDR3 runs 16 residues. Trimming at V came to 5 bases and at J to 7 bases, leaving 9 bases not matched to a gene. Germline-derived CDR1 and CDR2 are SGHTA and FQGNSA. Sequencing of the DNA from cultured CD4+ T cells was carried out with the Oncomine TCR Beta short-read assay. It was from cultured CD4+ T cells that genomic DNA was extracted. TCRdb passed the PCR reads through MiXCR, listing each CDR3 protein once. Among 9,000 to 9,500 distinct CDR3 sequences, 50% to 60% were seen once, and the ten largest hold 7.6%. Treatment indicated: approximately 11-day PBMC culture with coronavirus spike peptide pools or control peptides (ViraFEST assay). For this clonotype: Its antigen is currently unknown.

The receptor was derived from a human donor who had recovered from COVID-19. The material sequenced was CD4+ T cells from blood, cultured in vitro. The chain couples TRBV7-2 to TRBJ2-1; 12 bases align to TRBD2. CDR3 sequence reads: CASSVGTSGFLNEQFF. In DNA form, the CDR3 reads TGTGCCAGCAGCGTAGGGACTAGCGGGTTCTTAAATGAGCAGTTCTTC.